The 17 T cell receptor beta chains given below trace back to one sample, sequenced in a study of blood T cells in healthy people across ages. Sample-barcoded 5' priming and a J-beta primer mix drove a second PCR of about 6 to 11 cycles. One entry per CDR3 protein results from TCRdb running MiXCR on the 5' RACE reads. Seen here are some 640,000 distinct CDR3 sequences, about 30% observed once, and the top ten hold 15% to 19%. Sequencing used blood. These receptors were collected from an elderly woman in good health.

This clonotype was counted ten times or more. The gene calls are TRBV7-8 and TRBJ1-5; D is unclear. The ends were cut back, 8 bases at V and 1 base at J, with 9 bases in the middle. The CDR3 is 13 amino acids. Germline CDR1 is SGHVS and CDR2 is FQNEAQ. The CDR3 loop is CASGHNSNQPQHF. The CDR3 region has the DNA TGTGCCAGCGGCCACAACAGCAATCAGCCCCAGCATTTT.

On this clonotype itself: Since a far larger clone is one base different, this is likely a read error. The chain joins TRBV12-3 or TRBV12-4 to TRBJ2-3; 11 nucleotides agree with TRBD2. There are 15 residues in the CDR3. CDR3 region: CASSSLAGGTDAQYF. CDR3 nucleotide sequence: TGTGCCAGCAGTTCCCTAGCGGGGGGAACAGATGCGCAGTATTTT.

This chain uses TRBV20-1 with TRBJ2-5; D perhaps matches TRBD2 (5 bases). V lost 3 bases and J 2 bases, leaving 16 bases between the germline ends. Germline V gene data show CDR1 as DFQATT and CDR2 as SNEGSKA (reference sequence). The length of the CDR3 is 15 residues. The DNA for the CDR3 is TGCAGTGCTAGGCTCCCAGCAAGCGGACAAGAGACCCAGTACTTC. This translates into CSARLPASGQETQYF.

This clonotype was detected only once. The chain recombines TRBV30 with TRBJ2-1; weak D call: TRBD2 (5 bases). CDR1 is GTSNPN, CDR2 SVGIG, per germline (reference sequence). V was shortened by 5 bases and J by 13 bases, with 18 bases between the two germline ends. CDR3 length equals 12 residues. CDR3 residues: CAWDGREETQFF. CDR3 nucleotide sequence: TGTGCCTGGGATGGACGGGAAGAGACCCAGTTCTTC.

A word on this clonotype: A much larger clone lies a single base off, so this may be a read error. The chain joins TRBV7-2 to TRBJ2-3, with 12 bases that match TRBD1. The CDR3 spans 16 residues. Germline assignment: CDR1 SGHTA and CDR2 FQGNSA. For the CDR3, the DNA is TGTGCCAGCAGCCCGGGGGGACAGGGGGCTGGCGATACGCAGGATTTT. Amino acid sequence: CASSPGGQGAGDTQDF. Full variable domain (remainder filled in from reference TRBV7-2 and TRBJ2-3): GAGVSQSPSNKVTEKGKDVELRCDPISGHTALYWYRQSLGQGLEFLIYFQGNSAPDKSGLPSDRFSAERTGGSVSTLTIQRTQQEDSAVYLCASSPGGQGAGDTQDFGPGTRLTVL.

The chain employs TRBV27 and TRBJ2-5; TRBD2 matches at 9 bases. Germline CDR1 MNHEY, CDR2 SMNVEV (reference sequence). The J segment lost 11 bases and the V segment lost 4 bases, leaving 20 bases of the junction unmatched. There are 17 residues in the CDR3. For the CDR3, the DNA is TGTGCCAGCAGTTCCCAATGGGCTAGCGGGGCCTACAATGAGCAGTACTTC. Its protein is CASSSQWASGAYNEQYF.

This clonotype has a count of ten or more. The V gene is TRBV12-3 or TRBV12-4, the J gene TRBJ2-1; D remains ambiguous. The V end was cut by 6 bases, the J end by 4 bases, with 13 bases between. This CDR3 contains 14 residues. CDR3 in amino acids: CASSPIRTYNEQFF. The CDR3 DNA reads as TGTGCCAGCAGCCCCATTAGAACGTACAATGAGCAGTTCTTC.

This CDR3 reads CSGDRAQETQYF. Here the CDR3 DNA reads TGCAGCGGTGACAGGGCCCAAGAGACCCAGTACTTC. This chain links TRBV29-1 with TRBJ2-5, with 7 nucleotides matching TRBD1. Germline CDR1 SQVTM, CDR2 ANQGSEA. This CDR3 contains 12 residues. V was pared by 7 bases and J by 1 base, with 3 bases of the junction left unmatched.

As concerns this clonotype: Just one base apart from a much larger clone, this may be a read error. The gene calls are TRBV20-1 and TRBJ2-5, with 15 bases identical to TRBD2. CDR1 and CDR2 from the germline V gene are DFQATT and SNEGSKA (reference sequence). Trimming cost V 6 bases and J 11 bases; bases outside gene matches: 16. There are 16 residues in the CDR3. The CDR3 DNA follows: TGCAGTGCGTCCGGGACTAGCGGGGGGCGAGACAATGAGCAGTACTTC. Amino acids: CSASGTSGGRDNEQYF.

This clonotype came up many times. V usage is TRBV12-3 or TRBV12-4 and J usage is TRBJ2-1, with TRBD2 matching over 12 bases. CDR3 size: 15 residues. Trimming removed 3 bases from V and 9 bases from J; junction bases left unmatched: 6. The chain's CDR3 is CASSFGLAGGVEQFF. CDR3 nucleotides: TGTGCCAGCAGTTTCGGTCTAGCGGGGGGGGTTGAGCAGTTCTTC.

This clonotype has a count of ten or more. The V and J genes are TRBV7-2 and TRBJ2-1; 10 bases are a match to TRBD2. From germline, CDR1 is SGHTA and CDR2 FQGNSA. The CDR3 totals 17 residues. Germline trimming cut 4 bases from V and 7 bases from J; bases unmatched to any gene: 13. The DNA of the CDR3 is TGTGCCAGCAGCTGGGGGTCAGGTAGCGGGGGGCCTAATGAGCAGTTCTTC. Its translation is CASSWGSGSGGPNEQFF.

This clonotype was recorded at least ten times. This chain connects TRBV4-2 to TRBJ2-3, with TRBD1 matching over 8 bases. V was pared by 5 bases and J by 0 bases, with 4 bases of the junction left unmatched. The CDR3 covers 15 residues. CDR1 and CDR2 (germline): LGHNA, YNFKEQ. Here the CDR3 reads CASSYRTGSTDTQYF. The DNA of the CDR3 is TGTGCCAGCAGCTATCGGACAGGGAGCACAGATACGCAGTATTTT.

This clonotype was seen only a few times. The chain uses TRBV30 and TRBJ1-4; 8 bases line up with TRBD1. CDR1 and CDR2 (germline): GTSNPN, SVGIG (reference sequence). The CDR3 runs to 12 residues. V trimming: 1 base; J trimming: 8 bases; junction bases outside the gene matches: 0. For the CDR3, the DNA is TGTGCCTGGAGTGACAGGGGGGAAAAACTGTTTTTT. Translating gives CAWSDRGEKLFF.

Concerning this clonotype: It may be a read error: a sequence one base away is much more abundant. This chain joins TRBV4-1 and TRBJ1-2, with D unclear. The V and J ends lost 0 bases and 8 bases respectively, with 10 bases between them. Germline V CDR1 and CDR2: MGHRA, YSYEKL. The CDR3 sequence is 13 residues long. CDR3 in DNA: TGCGCCAGCAGCCAAGATTTCGCCCCCGGCTACACCTTC. This translates into CASSQDFAPGYTF.

This clonotype was detected a few times. The chain couples TRBV28 to TRBJ1-2, with 7 nucleotides matching TRBD1. V shed 2 bases and J 3 bases; nucleotides not matched to a gene: 9. CDR3 size: 16 residues. Germline V gives CDR1 MDHEN, CDR2 SYDVKM. The CDR3 sequence: CASSLTGGRGDYGYTF. CDR3 DNA sequence: TGTGCCAGCAGTTTAACCGGCGGCAGGGGGGACTATGGCTACACCTTC.

Points on this clonotype: Just one base apart from a much larger clone, this may be a read error. The chain couples TRBV27 to TRBJ2-7; 7 bases line up with TRBD1. Germline V CDR1 and CDR2: MNHEY, SMNVEV (reference sequence). The CDR3 covers 15 residues. Trimming took 2 bases from V and 9 from J; bases not matched to a gene: 13. The CDR3 bases are TGTGCCAGCAGTTTAACCCGAGACAGGGCATCCGGGCAGTACTTC. Its translation is CASSLTRDRASGQYF.

The rearrangement uses TRBV12-3 or TRBV12-4 and TRBJ2-7, with D maybe TRBD1 (5 bases). This CDR3 spans 12 amino acids. V was pared by 6 bases and J by 5 bases, with 11 bases between. The CDR3 sequence: CASRTDSNEQYF. The CDR3 DNA sequence: TGTGCCAGCAGAACCGACAGTAACGAGCAGTACTTC.